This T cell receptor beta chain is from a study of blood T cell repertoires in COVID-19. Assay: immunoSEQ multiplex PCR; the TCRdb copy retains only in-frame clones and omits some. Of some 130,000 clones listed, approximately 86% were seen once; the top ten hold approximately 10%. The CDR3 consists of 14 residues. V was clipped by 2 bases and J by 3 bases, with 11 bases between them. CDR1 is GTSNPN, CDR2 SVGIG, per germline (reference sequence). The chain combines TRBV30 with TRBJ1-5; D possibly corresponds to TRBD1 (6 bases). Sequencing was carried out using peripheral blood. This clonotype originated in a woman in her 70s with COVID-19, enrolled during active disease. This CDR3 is CAWSRGQLNQPQHF. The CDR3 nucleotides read TGTGCCTGGAGTAGGGGACAACTCAATCAGCCCCAGCATTTT.